The 15 T cell receptor beta chains reported below all come from one sample, sequenced in a study of identical twins. TCRdb processed the 5' RACE reads anew with MiXCR; each CDR3 protein has one entry. The sample records some 270,000 distinct CDR3 sequences, about 8% being singletons. The same specimen was also included in a second study, on yellow fever vaccine responses in identical twins.

Sequenced material: CD8+ T cells sorted from blood. These receptors were collected from a woman aged 18-29 years in good health.

This clonotype was recorded many times. The DNA of the CDR3 is TGTGCCAGCCGCCGACTAGCGGGATTTCACAATGAGCAGTTCTTC. As protein: CASRRLAGFHNEQFF. This chain connects TRBV4-2 to TRBJ2-1, with 11 nucleotides matching TRBD2. Germline-derived CDR1 and CDR2 are LGHNA and YNFKEQ. J lost 5 bases, V lost 8 bases, and 8 bases had no gene match. This CDR3 contains 15 residues.

This chain joins TRBV19 and TRBJ2-7; a weak D match, TRBD2 (6 bases). Germline V gene data show CDR1 as LNHDA and CDR2 as SQIVND (reference sequence). CDR3 size: 14 residues. Trimming stripped 1 base from V and 4 bases from J, with 11 bases between. In DNA form, the CDR3 reads TGTGCCAGTAGTATAGGTGACGGACTATACGAGCAGTACTTC. It specifies CASSIGDGLYEQYF.

This clonotype came up a few times. The chain is built from TRBV7-9 and TRBJ2-5; D gene unclear. The CDR3 extends over 14 amino acids. The germline V gene encodes CDR1 SEHNR and CDR2 FQNEAQ (reference sequence). Trimming cost V 1 base and J 1 base, with 7 bases left between them. The CDR3 sequence is CASSLVGTQETQYF. Here the CDR3 DNA reads TGTGCCAGCAGCTTAGTGGGCACCCAAGAGACCCAGTACTTC.

This rearrangement joins TRBV6-2 or TRBV6-3 to TRBJ2-1, with D perhaps matching TRBD1 (5 bases). The CDR3 extends over 16 amino acids. CDR1 is MNHEY and CDR2 is SVGEGT in the germline V gene. V lost 7 bases and J lost 0, with 16 bases in between. CDR3 sequence reads: CASIPQGPYSYNEQFF. CDR3 in DNA: TGTGCCAGCATCCCCCAGGGTCCTTACTCCTACAATGAGCAGTTCTTC.

This clonotype was seen at least ten times. V and J are TRBV5-1 and TRBJ2-1; D perhaps matches TRBD2 (7 bases). CDR1 is SGHRS, CDR2 YFSETQ, per germline. The CDR3 has 16 amino acids. V dropped 3 bases and J dropped 5 bases, with 18 bases sitting between them. For the CDR3, the DNA is TGCGCCAGCAGCTCCTCCCAAGGGGGGGGGGACAATGAGCAGTTCTTC. This sequence encodes CASSSSQGGGDNEQFF.

There are a few counts of this clonotype. This chain links TRBV20-1 with TRBJ2-7; a possible D gene is TRBD1 (5 bases). This CDR3 comprises 13 residues. The germline CDR1 and CDR2 sequences are DFQATT and SNEGSKA (reference sequence). V was pared by 5 bases and J by 9 bases, with 20 bases between. The CDR3 DNA reads as TGCAGTGCTGCGACAGCATATTTGGACGGGCAGTACTTC. It encodes CSAATAYLDGQYF.

The chain uses TRBV7-3 and TRBJ2-4; 10 bases match TRBD2. V trimming: 6 bases; J trimming: 7 bases; junction bases outside the gene matches: 6. Germline V gene data show CDR1 as SGHTA and CDR2 as FQGTGA. The length of the CDR3 is 14 residues. The CDR3 here is CASRASGGANIQYF. CDR3 DNA sequence: TGTGCCAGCAGAGCTAGCGGGGGAGCGAACATTCAGTACTTC.

This clonotype was picked up a small number of times. The V and J genes are TRBV12-3 or TRBV12-4 and TRBJ2-5, with 8 nucleotides matching TRBD2. The V segment lost 1 base and the J segment 2 bases; nucleotides outside the gene matches: 9. CDR3 length: 17 amino acids. In DNA, the CDR3 is TGTGCCAGCAGTTTAGGGGCTAGCGGGTGGGGTCAAGAGACCCAGTACTTC. It codes for CASSLGASGWGQETQYF.

The chain combines TRBV28 with TRBJ1-5; TRBD1 matches 12 bases. The CDR3 runs 15 residues. CDR1 and CDR2 from the germline V gene are MDHEN and SYDVKM. Germline trimming cut 6 bases from V and 5 bases from J; bases unmatched to any gene: 5. CDR3 loop: CASRFGTGGDQPQHF. The DNA for the CDR3 is TGTGCCAGCAGGTTCGGGACAGGGGGCGATCAGCCCCAGCATTTT.

Only a few counts were recorded for this clonotype. The chain employs TRBV27 and TRBJ1-5; 7 bases agree with TRBD1. The CDR3 has 14 residues. The V and J ends lost 10 bases and 6 bases, in that order; junction bases with no gene match: 12. The germline V gene encodes CDR1 MNHEY and CDR2 SMNVEV (reference sequence). CDR3 nucleotides: TGTGCCACACGACAGGGAAACTCGGGTCAGCCCCAGCATTTT. Translating it yields CATRQGNSGQPQHF.

For this clonotype: The junction and the germline gene differ at one end; a read error may be behind it. The gene calls are TRBV12-3 or TRBV12-4 and TRBJ2-3, with TRBD2 matching 8 bases. The CDR3 contains 18 residues. CDR3 DNA: TGTGCCCGCAGTCCCACCCCCCCGCGGCTAGCGGGTCGGGATACGCAGTATTTT. It specifies CARSPTPPRLAGRDTQYF.

The V gene is TRBV9, the J gene TRBJ2-5; TRBD2 matches 8 bases. CDR1 is SGDLS and CDR2 is YYNGEE in the germline V gene. The CDR3 totals 15 residues. V shed 2 bases, J shed 1 base, and the junction held 4 bases outside the gene matches. This CDR3 reads CASSVSGGSQETQYF. In nucleotides, the CDR3 is TGTGCCAGCAGCGTCTCGGGGGGGTCCCAAGAGACCCAGTACTTC. The full variable domain, completed using reference TRBV9 and TRBJ2-5, is DSGVTQTPKHLITATGQRVTLRCSPRSGDLSVYWYQQSLDQGLQFLIQYYNGEERAKGNILERFSAQQFPDLHSELNLSSLELGDSALYFCASSVSGGSQETQYFGPGTRLLVL.

This clonotype was observed at least ten times. The V call is TRBV12-3 or TRBV12-4, the J call TRBJ2-1; D might be TRBD1 (6 bases). The CDR3 extends over 16 amino acids. V was clipped by 10 bases and J by 0 bases, with 19 bases between them. CDR3 sequence reads: CATQRTVSFSYNEQFF. The CDR3 nucleotides are TGTGCCACCCAGAGGACAGTCTCATTCTCCTACAATGAGCAGTTCTTC.

At least ten counts were recorded for this clonotype. The chain is built from TRBV29-1 and TRBJ2-3; possible D gene TRBD2, 5 bases. Germline lookup yields CDR1 SQVTM and CDR2 ANQGSEA. The CDR3 sequence is 15 residues long. Trimming shortened V by 6 bases and J by 0 bases, and 16 bases separated the two germline ends. This CDR3 is CSVFGGSASTDTQYF. The CDR3 DNA follows: TGCAGCGTGTTCGGTGGTAGCGCTAGCACAGATACGCAGTATTTT.

This clonotype was observed at least ten times. The chain uses TRBV24-1 and TRBJ2-1, with TRBD1 matching 7 bases. The CDR3 is made up of 16 amino acids. V was clipped by 3 bases and J by 7 bases; unmatched bases: 11. Germline V gives CDR1 KGHDR, CDR2 SFDVKD. The CDR3: CATSDTVGTASNEQFF. Here the CDR3 DNA reads TGTGCCACCAGTGATACGGTCGGGACAGCCTCGAATGAGCAGTTCTTC.